This passage covers 27 T cell receptor beta chains from one sample sequenced in a study of blood T cell repertoires in COVID-19. Produced via immunoSEQ multiplex PCR; TCRdb's table is partial and in-frame only. The repertoire includes around 43,000 clones, approximately 88% of them detected once, and 9% sits in the top ten. Sequenced input: peripheral blood. These receptors all stem from a woman between 70 and 85 years old with acute or convalescent COVID-19.

The J gene is TRBJ2-2, the V gene TRBV5-1; D is undetermined. CDR1 SGHRS and CDR2 YFSETQ come from the germline V gene. V lost 1 base and J 0 bases, leaving 10 bases between the germline ends. The CDR3 covers 16 residues. In DNA, the CDR3 is TGCGCCAGCAGCTTGATCCGGCAGGCGAACACCGGGGAGCTGTTTTTT. As protein: CASSLIRQANTGELFF. The entire variable domain, with the rest obtained from reference TRBV5-1 and TRBJ2-2, is as follows: KAGVTQTPRYLIKTRGQQVTLSCSPISGHRSVSWYQQTPGQGLQFLFEYFSETQRNKGNFPGRFSGRQFSNSRSEMNVSTLELGDSALYLCASSLIRQANTGELFFGEGSRLTVL.

The count of this clone is one. V usage is TRBV5-1 and J usage is TRBJ2-1; TRBD2 agrees at 13 bases. V dropped 4 bases and J dropped 15; count of bases not matched to a gene: 13. Germline CDR1 is SGHRS and CDR2 is YFSETQ. CDR3 length: 15 amino acids. In DNA, the CDR3 is TGCGCCAGCAGCCCTGATCCGGGACTAGCGGGAATTCGGTTCTTC. This gives the protein CASSPDPGLAGIRFF.

The rearrangement joins TRBV24-1 to TRBJ2-2, with D possibly matching TRBD2 (7 bases). The germline gives CDR1 KGHDR, CDR2 SFDVKD. V was trimmed by 7 bases and J by 2 bases, leaving 13 bases between them. This CDR3 spans 15 amino acids. The CDR3 DNA reads as TGTGCCACCAGCGGGGGGCAGAGCAACACCGGGGAGCTGTTTTTT. Translated: CATSGGQSNTGELFF.

As DNA, the CDR3 is TGTGCCAGCAGTTTGGGACGGACTAGCGGGGGCCCCGGGGAGCTGTTTTTT. Translating it yields CASSLGRTSGGPGELFF. The V call is TRBV28, the J call TRBJ2-2; 13 nucleotides line up with TRBD2. This CDR3 region has 17 residues. Germline assignment: CDR1 MDHEN and CDR2 SYDVKM. J gave up 6 bases and V 3 bases, and 7 bases lay outside the gene matches. Full variable domain (outside the CDR3, taken from reference TRBV28 and TRBJ2-2): DVKVTQSSRYLVKRTGEKVFLECVQDMDHENMFWYRQDPGLGLRLIYFSYDVKMKEKGDIPEGYSVSREKKERFSLILESASTNQTSMYLCASSLGRTSGGPGELFFGEGSRLTVL.

This chain joins TRBV14 and TRBJ2-5, with no clear D. Germline CDR1 and CDR2: SGHDN and FVKESK. Trimming took off 0 bases at V and 5 bases at J, with 10 bases between the two ends. The CDR3 loop spans 14 amino acids. The CDR3 here is CASSQDLMLETQYF. The DNA of the CDR3 is TGTGCCAGCAGCCAAGATCTTATGTTGGAGACCCAGTACTTC.

The V gene is TRBV2, the J gene TRBJ1-5, with 7 bases identical to TRBD1. The V segment lost 6 bases and the J segment 6 bases; nucleotides outside the gene matches: 5. CDR3 size: 13 residues. Germline V CDR1 and CDR2: SNHLY, FYNNEI. The chain's CDR3 is CASSTGALQPQHF. CDR3 bases: TGTGCCAGCAGCACAGGGGCTCTTCAGCCCCAGCATTTT. Full variable domain (rest looked up from reference TRBV2 and TRBJ1-5): EPEVTQTPSHQVTQMGQEVILRCVPISNHLYFYWYRQILGQKVEFLVSFYNNEISEKSEIFDDQFSVERPDGSNFTLKIRSTKLEDSAMYFCASSTGALQPQHFGDGTRLSIL.

This clone was seen just once. The rearrangement links TRBV6-5 to TRBJ2-7; TRBD1 matches 8 bases. The CDR3 is made up of 11 amino acids. Germline CDR1 is MNHEY and CDR2 is SVGAGI. The V and J ends lost 11 bases and 3 bases, in that order; junction bases with no gene match: 3. The CDR3 DNA follows: TGTGCCTTGGGGACAGGCTACGAGCAGTACGTC. As protein: CALGTGYEQYV.

This clone appeared a single time. V and J are TRBV7-3 and TRBJ2-3, with 7 bases fitting TRBD2. The CDR3 consists of 15 residues. V shed 1 base and J 2 bases; nucleotides not matched to a gene: 3. Germline loops: CDR1 SGHTA, CDR2 FQGTGA. This CDR3 reads CASSLIGDYTDTQYF. The CDR3 DNA is TGTGCCAGCAGCTTAATTGGGGACTACACAGATACGCAGTATTTT.

The chain uses TRBV4-3 and TRBJ1-4; TRBD1 matches 7 bases. The CDR3 totals 16 residues. CDR1 is LGHNA and CDR2 is YSLEER in the germline V gene. Trimming cost V 1 base and J 3 bases; bases outside gene matches: 5. The CDR3 sequence: CASSQGRGWANEKLFF. The CDR3 DNA follows: TGCGCCAGCAGCCAAGGCAGGGGGTGGGCTAATGAAAAACTGTTTTTT.

The J gene is TRBJ2-1, the V gene TRBV11-3; the match to TRBD2 covers 10 bases. This CDR3 is built from 17 residues. J lost 4 bases, V lost 2 bases, and 8 bases had no gene match. Germline V gives CDR1 SGHNT, CDR2 YENEEA. CDR3 coding DNA: TGTGCCAGCAGCTTAAGGCTAGCGGGAGTGGGGTACAATGAGCAGTTCTTC. This gives the protein CASSLRLAGVGYNEQFF.

CDR3 coding DNA: TGTGCCAGCAGTTCATCACTCTCTGGAAACACCATATATTTT. This codes for CASSSSLSGNTIYF. V gene TRBV25-1 combines with J gene TRBJ1-3; D unclear. The CDR3 runs to 14 residues. V gave up 5 bases and J gave up 0 bases, with 8 bases separating them. CDR1 MGHDK and CDR2 SYGVNS come from the germline V gene. Supplemented by reference TRBV25-1 and TRBJ1-3, the full variable domain reads EADIYQTPRYLVIGTGKKITLECSQTMGHDKMYWYQQDPGMELHLIHYSYGVNSTEKGDLSSESTVSRIRTEHFPLTLESARPSHTSQYLCASSSSLSGNTIYFGEGSWLTVV.

V is TRBV21-1 and J is TRBJ2-3; TRBD2, the D gene given by the table, was not confirmed from the DNA. TRBV21-1 is a known pseudogene. This CDR3 region has 16 residues. CDR3 loop: CASSNQAGGSTDTQYF. CDR3 nucleotide sequence: TGTGCCAGCAGCAATCAAGCGGGAGGGAGCACAGATACGCAGTATTTT.

The chain combines TRBV6-6 with TRBJ2-3; 12 bases are shared with TRBD2. The germline gives CDR1 MNHNY, CDR2 SVGAGI (reference sequence). V was pared by 9 bases and J by 2 bases, with 9 bases of the junction left unmatched. CDR3 size: 16 residues. This chain's CDR3 is CASQRTSGATTDTQYF. In DNA form, the CDR3 reads TGTGCCAGTCAACGGACTAGCGGGGCTACCACAGATACGCAGTATTTT.

This rearrangement joins TRBV19 to TRBJ1-4, with TRBD1 as a possible D gene (6 bases). The CDR3 length is 13 residues. The V gene lost 4 bases and the J gene lost 6 bases, with 9 bases spanning the gap. Germline assignment: CDR1 LNHDA and CDR2 SQIVND (reference sequence). The CDR3 reads CASSTTGYEKLFF. The CDR3 bases are TGTGCCAGTAGTACTACAGGGTATGAAAAACTGTTTTTT.

The chain links TRBV19 to TRBJ1-5; no clear D. The germline gives CDR1 LNHDA, CDR2 SQIVND (reference sequence). The CDR3 is 13 residues long. V lost 3 bases, J lost 4 bases, and 7 bases lay in between. The CDR3 loop is CASSISVNQPQHF. The CDR3 bases are TGTGCCAGTAGTATCTCCGTAAATCAGCCCCAGCATTTT.

This clone was observed a handful of times. V usage is TRBV6-5 and J usage is TRBJ1-3; the D is unclear. The CDR3 is made up of 15 amino acids. Germline V CDR1 and CDR2: MNHEY, SVGAGI. Trimming stripped 2 bases from V and 4 bases from J, with 12 bases between. The CDR3 sequence is CASSYEGESGNTIYF. Written as DNA, the CDR3 is TGTGCCAGCAGTTACGAGGGCGAATCAGGAAACACCATATATTTT.

The rearrangement joins TRBV7-9 to TRBJ2-1; 7 bases line up with TRBD2. CDR1 and CDR2 from the germline V gene are SEHNR and FQNEAQ (reference sequence). Unmatched junction bases numbered 3, after V lost 3 bases and J lost 1 base. The CDR3 contains 15 residues. CDR3 nucleotide sequence: TGTGCCAGCAGCTTCGAGCGGGGATCCTACAATGAGCAGTTCTTC. Amino acid sequence: CASSFERGSYNEQFF. Drawing the rest from reference TRBV7-9 and TRBJ2-1, the complete variable domain is DTGVSQNPRHKITKRGQNVTFRCDPISEHNRLYWYRQTLGQGPEFLTYFQNEAQLEKSRLLSDRFSAERPKGSFSTLEIQRTEQGDSAMYLCASSFERGSYNEQFFGPGTRLTVL.

This sequence joins TRBV5-1 and TRBJ2-6; D not resolved. CDR3 length: 17 residues. V lost 0 bases and J lost 2, with 12 bases in between. CDR1 and CDR2 (germline): SGHRS, YFSETQ. The DNA of the CDR3 is TGCGCCAGCAGCTTGGTGTCACCCGAGGCTGGGGCCAACGTCCTGACTTTC. It codes for CASSLVSPEAGANVLTF.

The V and J genes are TRBV7-2 and TRBJ2-1; a possible D gene is TRBD2 (6 bases). Germline V gene sequence: CDR1 SGHTA, CDR2 FQGNSA. This CDR3 is built from 16 residues. V gave up 4 bases and J gave up 5 bases, with 18 bases separating them. CDR3 sequence: CASSSPTGLNNNEQFF. CDR3 bases: TGTGCCAGCAGCTCCCCTACGGGACTGAACAACAATGAGCAGTTCTTC.

The chain couples TRBV15 to TRBJ2-3, with unresolved D. The germline CDR1 and CDR2 sequences are LNHNV and YYDKDF (reference sequence). The CDR3 spans 13 residues. V lost 4 bases and J 0 bases, leaving 5 bases between the germline ends. The chain's CDR3 is CATSITSTDTQYF. Written as DNA, the CDR3 is TGTGCCACCAGCATCACTAGCACAGATACGCAGTATTTT.

V usage is TRBV27 and J usage is TRBJ2-1; 10 nucleotides line up with TRBD2. The germline gives CDR1 MNHEY, CDR2 SMNVEV (reference sequence). The V and J ends lost 9 bases and 1 base, in that order; junction bases with no gene match: 0. The CDR3 length is 13 residues. CDR3 loop: CASSGRSYNEQFF. The CDR3 DNA sequence: TGTGCCAGTAGCGGGAGGTCCTACAATGAGCAGTTCTTC.

This chain connects TRBV5-6 to TRBJ2-1; no reliable D call. V was cut by 6 bases and J by 10 bases, with 17 bases left in between. The CDR3 consists of 13 residues. Germline V CDR1 and CDR2: SGHDT, YYEEEE. CDR3 nucleotides: TGTGCCAGCATTCAAGGAATGGGCAACGAGCAGTTCTTC. Residues: CASIQGMGNEQFF.

This clone has only a few counts. The chain carries TRBV5-1 and TRBJ1-4; D remains ambiguous. CDR3 length: 16 residues. In germline, CDR1 is SGHRS, CDR2 YFSETQ. Between the trimmed V and J ends, which lost 4 bases and 0 bases, there was a span of 13 bases. The CDR3 region is CASSPGETATNEKLFF. Here the CDR3 DNA reads TGCGCCAGCAGCCCCGGGGAAACGGCAACTAATGAAAAACTGTTTTTT.

This chain links TRBV11-2 with TRBJ1-3; possibly TRBD1 for D (6 bases). CDR3 size: 16 residues. Germline CDR1 is SGHAT and CDR2 is FQNNGV. V was trimmed by 5 bases and J by 1 base, leaving 15 bases between them. CDR3 region: CASSPGAGGSGNTIYF. The CDR3 DNA is TGTGCCAGCAGCCCGGGGGCGGGGGGATCTGGAAACACCATATATTTT.

The chain combines TRBV11-3 with TRBJ2-1, with 8 positions matching TRBD2. The CDR3 has 14 residues. Losses at the gene ends were 8 bases for V and 3 bases for J; bases not matched to a gene: 6. CDR1 and CDR2 (germline): SGHNT, YENEEA. This CDR3 reads CASSDGGDYNEQFF. The CDR3 region has the DNA TGTGCCAGCTCTGACGGGGGGGACTACAATGAGCAGTTCTTC.

The chain recombines TRBV3-1 (or the pseudogene TRBV3-2) with TRBJ1-3; D possibly corresponds to TRBD1 (6 bases). This CDR3 has 16 amino acids. Deletions cut 3 bases from V and 0 bases from J, with 12 bases between. Per the germline V gene, CDR1 is LGHDT and CDR2 is YNNKEL (reference sequence). CDR3 sequence: CASSQTGMSSGNTIYF. The CDR3 nucleotides read TGTGCCAGCAGCCAGACAGGCATGAGCTCTGGAAACACCATATATTTT.

V usage is TRBV5-1 and J usage is TRBJ2-5, with 9 bases matching TRBD2. The CDR3 extends over 17 amino acids. After removal of 1 base from V and 5 bases from J, the junction contained 12 bases not matched to a gene. Germline CDR1 and CDR2: SGHRS and YFSETQ. The CDR3 reads CASSLKLAGLAGETQYF. The CDR3 coding sequence is TGCGCCAGCAGCTTGAAGTTAGCCGGGCTAGCGGGGGAGACCCAGTACTTC.